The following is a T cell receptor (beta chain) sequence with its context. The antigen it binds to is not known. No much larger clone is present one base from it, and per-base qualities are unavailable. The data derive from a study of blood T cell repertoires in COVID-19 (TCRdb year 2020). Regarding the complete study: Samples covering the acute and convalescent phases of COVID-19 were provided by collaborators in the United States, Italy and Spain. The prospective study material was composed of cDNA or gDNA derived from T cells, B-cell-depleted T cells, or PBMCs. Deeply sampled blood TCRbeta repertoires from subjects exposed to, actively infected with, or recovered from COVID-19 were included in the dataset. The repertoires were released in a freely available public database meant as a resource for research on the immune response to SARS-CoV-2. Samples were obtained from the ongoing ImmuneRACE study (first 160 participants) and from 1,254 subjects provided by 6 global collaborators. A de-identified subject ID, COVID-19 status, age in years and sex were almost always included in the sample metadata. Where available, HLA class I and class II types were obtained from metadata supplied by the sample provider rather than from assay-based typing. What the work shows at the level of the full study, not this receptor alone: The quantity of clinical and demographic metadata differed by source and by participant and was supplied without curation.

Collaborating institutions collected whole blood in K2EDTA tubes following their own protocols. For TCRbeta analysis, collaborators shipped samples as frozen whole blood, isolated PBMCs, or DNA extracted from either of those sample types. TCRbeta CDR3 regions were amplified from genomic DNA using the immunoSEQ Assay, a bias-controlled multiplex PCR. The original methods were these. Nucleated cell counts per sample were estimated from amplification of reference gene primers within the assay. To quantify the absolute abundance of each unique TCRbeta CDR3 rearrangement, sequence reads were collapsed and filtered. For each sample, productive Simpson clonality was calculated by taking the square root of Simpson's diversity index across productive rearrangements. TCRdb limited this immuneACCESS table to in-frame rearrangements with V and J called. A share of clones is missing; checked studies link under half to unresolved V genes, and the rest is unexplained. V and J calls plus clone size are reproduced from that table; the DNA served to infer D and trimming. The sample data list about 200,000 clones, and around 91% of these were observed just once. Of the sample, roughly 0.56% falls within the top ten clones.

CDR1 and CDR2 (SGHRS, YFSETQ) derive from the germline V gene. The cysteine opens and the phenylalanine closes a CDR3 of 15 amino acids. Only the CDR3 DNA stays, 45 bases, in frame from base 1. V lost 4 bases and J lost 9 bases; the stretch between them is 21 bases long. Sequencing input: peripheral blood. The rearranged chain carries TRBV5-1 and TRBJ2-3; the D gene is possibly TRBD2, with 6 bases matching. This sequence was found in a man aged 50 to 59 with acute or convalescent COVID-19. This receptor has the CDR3 CASSEAGDLGDTQYF. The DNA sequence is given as TGCGCCAGCAGCGAAGCCGGGGACTTGGGAGACACGCAGTATTTT.